A single T cell receptor (beta chain) is shown here with its context. The source of the sample is a study of blood T cell repertoires in COVID-19. Study information: Donors in the United States, Italy and Spain gave samples during acute or convalescent COVID-19.

CDR1 is MNHEY, CDR2 SMNVEV, per germline (reference sequence). This CDR3 comprises 12 residues. The ends were cut back, 6 bases at V and 6 bases at J, with 10 bases in the middle. Profiled with immunoSEQ multiplex PCR; TCRdb holds only in-frame clones, not every one. The sample consists of fewer than 500,000 clones, 70% to 90% of them appearing once. The sequenced sample consisted of peripheral blood. The chain couples TRBV27 to TRBJ2-3, with D hard to call. This TCR was sampled from a man in his late teens or twenties with COVID-19, enrolled during active disease. The CDR3 reads CASRLPGDTQYF. CDR3 sequence (DNA): TGTGCCAGCAGATTACCAGGCGATACGCAGTATTTT.